These 4 T cell receptor beta chains came from one sample sequenced in a study of shared clonotypes between healthy human individuals. Measured with immunoSEQ multiplex PCR; TCRdb has only the in-frame clones, and not every one. The sample lists around 2.1 million clones, 85% to 95% occurring once. Positive CCR7 selection of CD45RO-negative cells yielded the naive CD8 cells, and terminally differentiated effector memory CD45RA+ cells were excluded. Sequenced material: naive CD8+ T cells from PBMCs. The source of these receptors is a man between 18 and 35 years old in good health. Some clones in this sample may be carry-over from other donors' samples.

To note about this clone: Other DNA sequences in this sample translate to the same CDR3. J is TRBJ1-5 and V is TRBV5-6; D is uncertain. V was cut by 0 bases and J by 1 base, with 8 bases left in between. The CDR3 is 15 residues long. The germline V gene encodes CDR1 SGHDT and CDR2 YYEEEE. The DNA for the CDR3 is TGTGCCAGCAGCTTGGGGGGTGGGAGCAATCAGCCCCAGCATTTT. This gives the protein CASSLGGGSNQPQHF.

The chain is built from TRBV4-1 and TRBJ2-1, with D tentatively TRBD2 (5 bases). The length of the CDR3 is 16 residues. V was trimmed by 3 bases and J by 3 bases, leaving 15 bases between them. CDR1 MGHRA and CDR2 YSYEKL come from the germline V gene. The CDR3 DNA follows: TGCGCCAGCAGCCAGCATCATAGCGAGATCTACAATGAGCAGTTCTTC. This encodes CASSQHHSEIYNEQFF.

This chain connects TRBV13 to TRBJ2-5, with a weak D call TRBD2 (6 bases). Looked up from germline, CDR1 is PRHDT and CDR2 is FYEKMQ (reference sequence). Trimming removed 3 bases from V and 5 bases from J, with 13 bases in between. The CDR3 loop spans 14 amino acids. CDR3 amino acids: CASSFGGTKETQYF. The CDR3 DNA sequence: TGTGCCAGCAGCTTTGGCGGGACGAAGGAGACCCAGTACTTC.

The chain has TRBV5-4 and TRBJ1-1; tentatively, D is TRBD1 (5 bases). V was trimmed by 4 bases and J by 4 bases, leaving 20 bases between them. Germline CDR1 SGHNT, CDR2 YYREEE (reference sequence). The CDR3 covers 16 residues. For the CDR3, the DNA is TGTGCCAGCAGCGGGGGTTCCGAAATTATGAGCACTGAAGCTTTCTTT. This codes for CASSGGSEIMSTEAFF.